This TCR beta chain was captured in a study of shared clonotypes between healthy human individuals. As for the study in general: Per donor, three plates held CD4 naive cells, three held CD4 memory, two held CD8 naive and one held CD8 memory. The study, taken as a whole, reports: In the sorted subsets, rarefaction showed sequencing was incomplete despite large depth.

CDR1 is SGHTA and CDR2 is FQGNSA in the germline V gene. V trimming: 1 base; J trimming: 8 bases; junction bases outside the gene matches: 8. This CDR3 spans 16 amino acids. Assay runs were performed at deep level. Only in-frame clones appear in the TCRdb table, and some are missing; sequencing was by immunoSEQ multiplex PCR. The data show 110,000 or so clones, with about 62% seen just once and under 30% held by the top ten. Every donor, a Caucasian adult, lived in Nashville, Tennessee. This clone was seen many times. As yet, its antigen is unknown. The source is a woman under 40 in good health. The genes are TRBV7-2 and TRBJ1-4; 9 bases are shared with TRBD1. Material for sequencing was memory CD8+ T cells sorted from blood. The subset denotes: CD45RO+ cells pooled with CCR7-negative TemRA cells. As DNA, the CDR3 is TGTGCCAGCAGCTTAGGAAGAGGGACAGGGCCAGAAAAACTGTTTTTT. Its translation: CASSLGRGTGPEKLFF.